A selection of T cell receptor beta chains follows, all from one sample in a study of cytomegalovirus exposure and HLA in healthy donors. Repertoires were generated with immunoSEQ multiplex PCR, while TCRdb's copy carries only in-frame clones and drops some. The data show approximately 160,000 clones, roughly 80% seen once. Material: PBMCs. These TCRs come from a man aged 18 to 29 in good health and CMV-seronegative. CDR3s include the opening cysteine and the closing phenylalanine or tryptophan. D genes are given only for firm matches. The listing skips clone size in some rows; elsewhere it reads once, few, many or a size class.

>TRBV6-5|.|TRBJ1-6|.
CASSYSRRVLISPLHF
TGTGCCAGCAGTTACTCAAGACGGGTCTTGATTTCACCCCTCCACTTT
>TRBV7-7|.|TRBJ2-1|.
CASSLAWGPNNEQFF
TGTGCTAGCAGCTTAGCCTGGGGGCCCAACAATGAGCAGTTCTTC
>TRBV6-6|few|TRBJ2-7|TRBD1
CASSMTGYEQYF
TGTGCCAGCAGTATGACAGGGTACGAGCAGTACTTC
>TRBV6-1|.|TRBJ2-6|.
CAAGTPVSGANVLTF
TGTGCCGCTGGGACACCAGTCTCTGGGGCCAACGTCCTGACTTTC
>TRBV7-9|.|TRBJ2-2|.
CASSLLANTGELFF
TGTGCCAGCAGCTTACTGGCCAACACCGGGGAGCTGTTTTTT
>TRBV2|.|TRBJ1-6|.
CASSERRGNSPLHF
TGTGCCAGCAGTGAACGCAGGGGCAATTCACCCCTCCACTTT
>TRBV10-3|.|TRBJ2-2|TRBD1
CAIGWTGTTGELFF
TGTGCCATCGGGTGGACAGGGACCACCGGGGAGCTGTTTTTT
>TRBV30|.|TRBJ1-4|.
CAWSGGYEKLFF
TGTGCCTGGAGTGGAGGGTACGAAAAACTGTTTTTT
>TRBV10-3|.|TRBJ2-1|.
CAIRTDNEQFF
TGTGCCATCAGGACAGATAATGAGCAGTTCTTC
>TRBV5-1|.|TRBJ1-1|TRBD1
CASSFHRGDTEAFF
TGCGCCAGCAGCTTCCACAGGGGTGACACTGAAGCTTTCTTT
>TRBV19|.|TRBJ2-7|.
CASSVAFGAYEQYF
TGTGCCAGTAGTGTGGCATTCGGGGCCTACGAGCAGTACTTC
>TRBV4-1|.|TRBJ1-1|TRBD1
CASSHDRVNTEAFF
TGCGCCAGCAGCCATGACAGGGTAAACACTGAAGCTTTCTTT
>TRBV29-1|.|TRBJ1-2|TRBD1
CSVGSGRGQGYTF
TGCAGCGTTGGATCAGGCAGGGGACAGGGCTACACCTTC
>TRBV11-3|.|TRBJ1-3|.
CASRKQGAGNTIYF
TGTGCCAGCAGAAAACAGGGTGCTGGAAACACCATATATTTT
>TRBV5-1|.|TRBJ1-6|TRBD1
CASSLGFGTGSQTLHF
TGCGCCAGCAGCTTGGGTTTCGGGACAGGCTCCCAAACCCTCCACTTT
>TRBV10-2|.|TRBJ1-6|TRBD1
CASRNPGQGTAPLHF
TGCGCCAGCAGAAACCCGGGACAGGGGACTGCACCCCTCCACTTT
>TRBV7-8|.|TRBJ2-1|.
CASSLASRAFF
TGTGCCAGCAGCTTAGCGTCGCGGGCGTTCTTC
>TRBV28|.|TRBJ1-2|.
CASSQRRGYGYTF
TGTGCCAGCAGTCAAAGGCGGGGCTATGGCTACACCTTC
>TRBV28|.|TRBJ2-1|TRBD2
CASVGLAGPNEQFF
TGTGCCAGTGTGGGACTAGCGGGACCCAATGAGCAGTTCTTC
>TRBV10-3|once|TRBJ2-1|TRBD2
CAISTGGTEQFF
TGTGCCATCAGTACGGGAGGCACTGAGCAGTTCTTC
>TRBV9|.|TRBJ2-3|.
CASSGTGGGDTQYF
TGTGCCAGCAGCGGAACAGGGGGGGGAGATACGCAGTATTTT
>TRBV19|.|TRBJ1-1|.
CASSPPGQFEAFF
TGTGCCAGTAGTCCCCCCGGACAGTTTGAAGCTTTCTTT
>TRBV6-5|.|TRBJ2-5|TRBD2
CASGAREVTGETQYF
TGTGCCAGCGGCGCTCGGGAGGTGACGGGGGAGACCCAGTACTTC
>TRBV29-1|.|TRBJ1-3|.
CSVGLGGATGNTIYF
TGCAGCGTTGGTCTTGGGGGGGCGACTGGAAACACCATATATTTT
>TRBV19|.|TRBJ2-1|TRBD1
CASSFGTGFSEQFF
TGTGCCAGTAGTTTCGGGACAGGGTTCTCTGAGCAGTTCTTC
>TRBV29-1|.|TRBJ2-7|.
CSTSGAAGEQYF
TGCAGCACCTCCGGGGCCGCGGGGGAGCAGTACTTC
>TRBV4-1|.|TRBJ2-1|TRBD2
CASSSRLAGGNEQFF
TGCGCCAGCAGCAGTCGACTAGCGGGGGGGAATGAGCAGTTCTTC
>TRBV5-1|.|TRBJ1-6|.
CASSPGGAYNSPLHF
TGCGCCAGCAGCCCCGGGGGGGCCTATAATTCACCCCTCCACTTT
>TRBV28|.|TRBJ2-5|.
CASSPHLTQYF
TGTGCCAGCAGTCCACACCTTACCCAGTACTTC
>TRBV4-1|.|TRBJ2-7|TRBD1
CASSQDSGQGSHEQYF
TGCGCCAGCAGCCAAGATAGTGGACAGGGGTCTCACGAGCAGTACTTC
>TRBV4-2|.|TRBJ2-3|.
CASSQDEPSDTQYF
TGTGCCAGCAGCCAAGATGAGCCGTCAGATACGCAGTATTTT
>TRBV28|.|TRBJ1-2|.
CASMRPPWGYTF
TGTGCCAGCATGCGCCCACCATGGGGCTACACCTTC
>TRBV27|.|TRBJ1-4|TRBD1
CASSPPRRDRGATNEKLFF
TGTGCCAGCAGTCCACCCCGCAGGGACAGAGGAGCAACTAATGAAAAACTGTTTTTT
>TRBV27|.|TRBJ1-4|.
CASSPVRVATEAEKLFF
TGTGCCAGCAGCCCCGTGAGGGTAGCAACGGAGGCCGAAAAACTGTTTTTT
>TRBV6-5|.|TRBJ1-3|.
CASSSRPFSPGNTIYF
TGTGCCAGCAGTTCTAGGCCCTTCAGCCCTGGAAACACCATATATTTT
>TRBV11-3|.|TRBJ2-7|.
CASSLDTTRRAYEQYF
TGTGCCAGCAGCTTAGACACGACAAGAAGAGCCTACGAGCAGTACTTC
>TRBV5-6|.|TRBJ1-6|.
CASSLGSRGSPLHF
TGTGCCAGCAGCCTCGGGTCCCGAGGTTCACCCCTCCACTTT
>TRBV15|.|TRBJ2-5|.
CATSRDQGKETQYF
TGTGCCACCAGCAGAGATCAGGGAAAAGAGACCCAGTACTTC
>TRBV5-1|.|TRBJ2-7|TRBD2
CASSYRTSNLYEQYF
TGCGCCAGCAGCTACCGGACTAGCAACCTCTACGAGCAGTACTTC
>TRBV2|.|TRBJ2-4|.
CASRDRQLGAKNIQYF
TGTGCCAGCAGGGATAGACAGTTGGGTGCCAAAAACATTCAGTACTTC
>TRBV7-9|.|TRBJ1-2|.
CSSSLSTRVFGYTF
TGTTCCAGCAGCCTCAGTACACGTGTTTTTGGCTACACCTTC
>TRBV19|.|TRBJ2-7|TRBD2
CATASGIAGEQYF
TGTGCCACCGCTAGCGGGATAGCCGGCGAGCAGTACTTC
>TRBV7-9|.|TRBJ2-7|TRBD1
CASRPWTGVSYEQYF
TGTGCCAGCAGGCCTTGGACAGGGGTCTCCTACGAGCAGTACTTC
>TRBV10-1|.|TRBJ2-7|.
CASGTRESRGSSYEQYF
TGCGCCAGCGGGACGCGGGAGAGTAGGGGGAGCTCCTACGAGCAGTACTTC
>TRBV27|.|TRBJ1-6|.
CASSYLTAGTKLHPLHF
TGTGCCAGCAGTTACCTGACGGCCGGGACAAAGCTTCACCCCCTCCACTTT
>TRBV6-1|.|TRBJ2-7|.
CASSDLTYEQYF
TGTGCCAGCAGTGATTTAACTTACGAGCAGTACTTC
>TRBV7-9|.|TRBJ2-2|TRBD1
CASSLEGAGNTGELFF
TGTGCCAGCAGCCTCGAGGGGGCAGGAAACACCGGGGAGCTGTTTTTT
>TRBV4-3|.|TRBJ1-2|TRBD1
CASSRSLLGQSSYGYTF
TGCGCCAGCAGCCGCTCCCTCCTGGGACAGAGCTCATATGGCTACACCTTC
>TRBV28|.|TRBJ2-7|.
CASSSHQNPYEQYF
TGTGCCAGCAGTTCTCATCAGAACCCCTACGAGCAGTACTTC
>TRBV7-3|once|TRBJ2-3|TRBD2
CASSLNSGGQDTQYF
TGTGCCAGCAGCTTAAATAGCGGGGGCCAGGATACGCAGTATTTT
>TRBV7-6|.|TRBJ2-7|TRBD1
CASSLGQGSDEQYF
TGTGCCAGCAGCTTAGGACAGGGATCGGACGAGCAGTACTTC
>TRBV29-1|.|TRBJ2-7|.
CSVDGGAYEQYF
TGCAGCGTTGATGGGGGGGCATACGAGCAGTACTTC
>TRBV11-2|.|TRBJ2-2|.
CASSLVNRGGELFF
TGTGCCAGCAGCTTAGTCAATAGAGGCGGGGAGCTGTTTTTT
>TRBV9|.|TRBJ2-2|.
CASSAKQRVSGGELFF
TGTGCCAGCAGCGCGAAACAGCGGGTGTCTGGCGGGGAGCTGTTTTTT